A single sample is the source of the 4 T cell receptor beta chains below, sequenced in a study of blood T cells in healthy people across ages. PCR was performed a second time for roughly 7 to 11 cycles using a sample-barcoded 5' primer and a J-beta primer mix. TCRdb analysed the 5' RACE reads with MiXCR anew, one entry per CDR3 protein. The table has 1.5 million to 2 million distinct CDR3 sequences, around 50% seen once. The sequenced sample was blood. The receptors stem from a woman aged 40-49 years in good health.

The chain uses TRBV6-1 and TRBJ2-7; TRBD2 matches at 8 bases. Germline lookup yields CDR1 MNHNS and CDR2 SASEGT. The J segment lost 4 bases and the V segment lost 2 bases, leaving 7 bases of the junction unmatched. The CDR3 length is 15 residues. Here the CDR3 DNA reads TGTGCCAGCAGTGAACAGGGACTAGGTCCGTACGAGCAGTACTTC. Translated, it gives CASSEQGLGPYEQYF.

This chain joins TRBV6-2 or TRBV6-3 and TRBJ1-5; the match to TRBD1 covers 9 bases. Germline CDR1 reads MNHEY; CDR2 reads SVGEGT. The CDR3 is made up of 18 amino acids. Unmatched junction bases numbered 16, after V lost 5 bases and J lost 5 bases. The CDR3 here is CASSTRTEDRGLYQPQHF. CDR3 coding DNA: TGTGCCAGCAGTACCCGAACCGAGGACAGGGGATTGTATCAGCCCCAGCATTTT.

This clonotype was counted only a few times. V gene TRBV29-1 combines with J gene TRBJ2-1; D might be TRBD1 (5 bases). V shed 0 bases and J shed 5 bases, with 8 bases lying between them. The CDR3 runs to 13 residues. Per germline, CDR1 SQVTM and CDR2 ANQGSEA. The CDR3 here is CSVEERGHNEQFF. The CDR3 DNA reads TGCAGCGTTGAAGAAAGGGGTCACAATGAGCAGTTCTTC.

The rearrangement links TRBV7-2 to TRBJ2-3; D remains unclear. In germline, CDR1 is SGHTA, CDR2 FQGNSA. Trimming removed 2 bases at V and 2 bases at J, with 11 bases between. CDR3 size: 15 residues. The CDR3 nucleotides read TGTGCCAGCAGCTTAAGACGGACCGCCACAGATACGCAGTATTTT. This encodes CASSLRRTATDTQYF.